A single count supports the clone carrying this TCR beta chain. Its target is not known. Recipients boosted at about 4 weeks or about 12 weeks are pooled. These data come from a study of T cell responses to AZD1222 COVID-19 vaccine. Study-level results: There were repertoire samples only from the period after the peak T cell response. The study found vaccine-associated CD4 TCRs spanning spike, dominant at 160-218 and 743-854. Reports say nearly half of spike-specific TCRs go after unmutated variant regions.

Libraries were prepared by immunoSEQ multiplex PCR; TCRdb keeps only in-frame clonotypes and omits some of them. The sample has around 120,000 clones, around 89% seen once. Looked up from germline, CDR1 is SGHAT and CDR2 is FQNNGV. The J segment lost 0 bases and the V segment lost 0 bases, leaving 9 bases of the junction unmatched. The CDR3 consists of 19 residues. This sample comprised peripheral blood, obtained 28 days after the second AZD1222 dose. The sequence was obtained from an adult who received the AZD1222 COVID-19 vaccine. The rearrangement links TRBV11-2 to TRBJ2-2, with TRBD1 matching 8 bases. The CDR3 coding sequence is TGTGCCAGCAGCTTAGATCGCAGGGGGCCCTACACGAACACCGGGGAGCTGTTTTTT. Protein: CASSLDRRGPYTNTGELFF. Variable domain in full (rest from reference TRBV11-2 and TRBJ2-2): EAGVAQSPRYKIIEKRQSVAFWCNPISGHATLYWYQQILGQGPKLLIQFQNNGVVDDSQLPKDRFSAERLKGVDSTLKIQPAKLEDSAVYLCASSLDRRGPYTNTGELFFGEGSRLTVL.